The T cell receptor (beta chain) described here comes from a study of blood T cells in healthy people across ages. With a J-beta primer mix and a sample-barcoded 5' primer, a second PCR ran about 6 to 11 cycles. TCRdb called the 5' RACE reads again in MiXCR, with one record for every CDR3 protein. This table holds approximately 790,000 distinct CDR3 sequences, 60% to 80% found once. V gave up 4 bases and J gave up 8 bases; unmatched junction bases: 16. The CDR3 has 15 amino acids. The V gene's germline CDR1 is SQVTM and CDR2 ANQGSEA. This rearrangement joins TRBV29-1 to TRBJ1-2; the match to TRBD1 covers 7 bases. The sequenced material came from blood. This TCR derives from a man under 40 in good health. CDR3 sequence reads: CSVAEDESRTGGYTF. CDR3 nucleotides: TGCAGCGTTGCCGAAGACGAAAGCCGGACAGGCGGCTACACCTTC.